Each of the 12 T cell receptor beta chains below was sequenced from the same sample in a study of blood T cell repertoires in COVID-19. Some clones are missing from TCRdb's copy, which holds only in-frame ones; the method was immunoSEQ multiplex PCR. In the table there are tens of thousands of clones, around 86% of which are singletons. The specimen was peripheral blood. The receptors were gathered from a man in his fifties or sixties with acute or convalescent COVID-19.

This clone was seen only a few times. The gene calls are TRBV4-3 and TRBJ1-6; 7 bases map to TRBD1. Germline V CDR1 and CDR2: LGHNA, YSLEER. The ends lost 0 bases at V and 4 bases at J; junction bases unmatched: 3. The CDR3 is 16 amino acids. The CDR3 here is CASSQDLGQYNSPLHF. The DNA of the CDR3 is TGCGCCAGCAGCCAAGATCTGGGACAGTATAATTCACCCCTCCACTTT.

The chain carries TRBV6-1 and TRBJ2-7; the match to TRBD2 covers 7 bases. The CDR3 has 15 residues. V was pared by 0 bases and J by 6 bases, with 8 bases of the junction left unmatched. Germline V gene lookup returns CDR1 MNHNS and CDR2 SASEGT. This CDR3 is CASSEAPLAMGEQYF. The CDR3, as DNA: TGTGCCAGCAGTGAAGCGCCACTAGCGATGGGCGAGCAGTACTTC.

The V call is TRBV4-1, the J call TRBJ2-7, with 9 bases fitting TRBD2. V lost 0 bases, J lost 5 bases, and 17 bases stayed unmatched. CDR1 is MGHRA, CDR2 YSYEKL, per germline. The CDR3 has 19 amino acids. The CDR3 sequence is CASSQEGGGGRGRADEQYF. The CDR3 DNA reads TGCGCCAGCAGCCAAGAAGGAGGCGGAGGCCGCGGGAGGGCCGACGAGCAGTACTTC.

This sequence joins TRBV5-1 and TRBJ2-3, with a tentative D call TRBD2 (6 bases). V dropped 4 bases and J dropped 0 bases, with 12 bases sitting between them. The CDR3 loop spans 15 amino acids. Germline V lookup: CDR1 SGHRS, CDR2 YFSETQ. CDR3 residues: CASSTGVHSTDTQYF. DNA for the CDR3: TGCGCCAGCAGCACGGGGGTTCATAGCACAGATACGCAGTATTTT.

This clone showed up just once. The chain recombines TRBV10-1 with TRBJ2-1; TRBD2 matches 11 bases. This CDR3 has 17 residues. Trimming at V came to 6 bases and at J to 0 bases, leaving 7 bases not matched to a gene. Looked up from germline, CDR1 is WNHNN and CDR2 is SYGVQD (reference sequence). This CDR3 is CASSGLAGLSSYNEQFF. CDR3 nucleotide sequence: TGCGCCAGCAGCGGACTAGCGGGCCTAAGCTCCTACAATGAGCAGTTCTTC.

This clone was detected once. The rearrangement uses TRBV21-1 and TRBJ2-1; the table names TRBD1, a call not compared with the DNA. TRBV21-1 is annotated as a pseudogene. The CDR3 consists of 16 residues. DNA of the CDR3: TGTGCCAGCAGCAAACCTAAACCGGACAGGGGAAATGAGCAGTTCTTC. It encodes CASSKPKPDRGNEQFF.

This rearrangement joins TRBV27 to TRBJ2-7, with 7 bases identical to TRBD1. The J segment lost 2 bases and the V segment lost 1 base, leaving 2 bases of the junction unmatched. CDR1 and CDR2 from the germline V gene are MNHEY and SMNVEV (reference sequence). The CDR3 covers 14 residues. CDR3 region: CASSLYRGPYEQYF. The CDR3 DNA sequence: TGTGCCAGCAGTTTATACAGGGGCCCCTACGAGCAGTACTTC.

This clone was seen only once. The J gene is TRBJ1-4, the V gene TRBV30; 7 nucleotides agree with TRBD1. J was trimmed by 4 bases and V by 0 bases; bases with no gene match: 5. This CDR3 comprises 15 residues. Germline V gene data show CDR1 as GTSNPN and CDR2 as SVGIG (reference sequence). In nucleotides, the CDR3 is TGTGCCTGGAGTGTACGGACAGGACTTAATGAAAAACTGTTTTTT. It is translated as CAWSVRTGLNEKLFF.

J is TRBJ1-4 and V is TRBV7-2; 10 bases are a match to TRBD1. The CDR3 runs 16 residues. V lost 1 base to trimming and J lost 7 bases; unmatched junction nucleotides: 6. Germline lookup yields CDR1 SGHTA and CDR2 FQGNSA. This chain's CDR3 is CASSLVGTGALEKLFF. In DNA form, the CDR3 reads TGTGCCAGCAGCTTAGTAGGGACAGGGGCCCTTGAAAAACTGTTTTTT.

The CDR3 spells CSVVGLAGYGNIQYF. CDR3 coding DNA: TGCAGCGTTGTGGGACTAGCGGGATATGGGAACATTCAGTACTTC. The chain is built from TRBV29-1 and TRBJ2-4, with TRBD2 matching over 13 bases. Germline loops: CDR1 SQVTM, CDR2 ANQGSEA. J gave up 7 bases and V 4 bases, and 7 bases lay outside the gene matches. CDR3 size: 15 residues. The full variable domain, completed using reference TRBV29-1 and TRBJ2-4, is SAVISQKPSRDICQRGTSLTIQCQVDSQVTMMFWYRQQPGQSLTLIATANQGSEATYESGFVIDKFPISRPNLTFSTLTVSNMSPEDSSIYLCSVVGLAGYGNIQYFGAGTRLSVL.

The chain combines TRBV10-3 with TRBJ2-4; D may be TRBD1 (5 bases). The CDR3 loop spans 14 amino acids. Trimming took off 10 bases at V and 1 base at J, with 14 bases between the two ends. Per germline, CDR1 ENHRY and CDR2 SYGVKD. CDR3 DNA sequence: TGTGCCACCTCGGACACCCTGGCCAAAAACATTCAGTACTTC. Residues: CATSDTLAKNIQYF.

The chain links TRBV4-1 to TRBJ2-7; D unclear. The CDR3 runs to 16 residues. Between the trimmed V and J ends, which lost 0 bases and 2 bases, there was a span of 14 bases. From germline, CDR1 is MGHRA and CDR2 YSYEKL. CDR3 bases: TGCGCCAGCAGCCAAGAGTGGCCTTCCCCCACCTACGAGCAGTACTTC. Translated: CASSQEWPSPTYEQYF.